The sequence of this T cell receptor (beta chain) was determined in a study of blood T cell repertoires in COVID-19. Study-level background: T cells, B-cell-depleted T cells, or PBMCs supplied cDNA or gDNA.

Germline CDR1 and CDR2: LGHDT and YNNKEL (reference sequence). Trimming removed 0 bases at V and 2 bases at J, with 19 bases between. The CDR3 length is 18 residues. The protocol was immunoSEQ multiplex PCR, while the TCRdb copy is restricted to in-frame clones and leaves out a portion. The table includes about 250,000 clones, roughly 80% detected once. This clone was observed a few times. J is TRBJ2-5 and V is TRBV3-1 (or the pseudogene TRBV3-2); D is possibly TRBD2 (6 bases). This clonotype originated in a person in their 70s with COVID-19, enrolled during active disease. Sequenced sample: peripheral blood. The CDR3 sequence: CASSQDLSSGLKQETQYF. The CDR3 DNA reads as TGTGCCAGCAGCCAAGATCTCTCAAGCGGGCTAAAACAAGAGACCCAGTACTTC.